The 21 T cell receptor beta chains presented below share a single source sample, sequenced in a study of post-analysis software for immune sequencing data. No antigen is known for these receptors. Unique molecular identifiers were present in the TCR beta cDNA libraries. MiXCR, applied by TCRdb to the PCR reads, yields one record per CDR3 protein. This sample carries approximately 660,000 distinct CDR3 sequences, 59% of them seen once, and the ten largest clones take 10% to 12%. Study-wide results and limits: Patients showed TRBV5-6, TRBV5-1 and TRBV20-1 among roughly five TRBV segments more frequent than in controls.

The sample was blood. The receptors here all came from a girl aged 2-10 years with multiple sclerosis.

There are a few counts of this clonotype. This rearrangement joins TRBV5-5 to TRBJ1-1; a possible D gene is TRBD1 (6 bases). The germline V gene encodes CDR1 SGHKS and CDR2 YYEKEE (reference sequence). The V and J ends lost 1 base and 0 bases respectively, with 13 bases between them. The CDR3 spans 16 residues. The CDR3 protein is CASSLWVGGMNTEAFF. CDR3 bases: TGTGCCAGCAGCTTGTGGGTCGGGGGCATGAACACTGAAGCTTTCTTT.

V gene TRBV7-9 combines with J gene TRBJ1-1; D gene ambiguous. Looked up from germline, CDR1 is SEHNR and CDR2 is FQNEAQ (reference sequence). CDR3 length: 14 residues. V was cut by 1 base and J by 5 bases, with 11 bases left in between. The CDR3 sequence is CASSLGRGTTEAFF. CDR3 DNA sequence: TGTGCCAGCAGCTTAGGTCGGGGTACGACTGAAGCTTTCTTT.

This clonotype was observed once. The J gene is TRBJ2-1, the V gene TRBV3-1; 13 bases line up with TRBD2. The CDR3 has 15 amino acids. Per the germline V gene, CDR1 is LGHDT and CDR2 is YNNKEL (reference sequence). Unmatched junction bases numbered 10, after V lost 5 bases and J lost 12 bases. CDR3 protein: CASSFGLAGDKVQFF. CDR3 nucleotides: TGTGCCAGCAGCTTCGGACTAGCGGGAGATAAAGTGCAGTTCTTC.

The V gene is TRBV12-3 or TRBV12-4, the J gene TRBJ2-7, with D tentatively TRBD1 (5 bases). V lost 5 bases and J 1 base, leaving 15 bases between the germline ends. There are 15 residues in the CDR3. The CDR3 reads CASSPTGSSSYEQYF. CDR3 in DNA: TGTGCCAGCAGTCCTACAGGTTCTTCTTCCTACGAGCAGTACTTC.

V gene TRBV6-6 combines with J gene TRBJ1-1; a possible D gene is TRBD1 (6 bases). The V end lost 2 bases, the J end lost 3 bases, and 13 bases lay between the germline ends. Germline loops: CDR1 MNHNY, CDR2 SVGAGI (reference sequence). This CDR3 spans 15 amino acids. CDR3 sequence reads: CASSYASGADTEAFF. Here the CDR3 DNA reads TGTGCCAGCAGTTACGCCTCGGGGGCGGACACTGAAGCTTTCTTT.

There are a few counts of this clonotype. The chain is built from TRBV5-5 and TRBJ2-5; 9 bases are shared with TRBD1. The J segment lost 5 bases and the V segment lost 6 bases, leaving 17 bases of the junction unmatched. CDR1 is SGHKS and CDR2 is YYEKEE in the germline V gene (reference sequence). This CDR3 is 17 amino acids long. CDR3 nucleotides: TGTGCCAGCACCCATGGCCGGGACAGGGTTTATTCTGAGACCCAGTACTTC. It specifies CASTHGRDRVYSETQYF.

The chain links TRBV25-1 to TRBJ2-7, with TRBD1 matching over 8 bases. Judging by the DNA end, TRBJ2-5 fits better; the J call may be wrong. The CDR3 is 14 amino acids. The germline CDR1 and CDR2 sequences are MGHDK and SYGVNS. Written as DNA, the CDR3 is TGTGCCAGCAGGGAAGACAGGGGTGGGGAGACCCAGTACTTC. This sequence encodes CASREDRGGETQYF.

The rearrangement uses TRBV10-1 and TRBJ1-1; the D gene is possibly TRBD1 (5 bases). V lost 0 bases, J lost 3 bases, and 8 bases lay in between. This CDR3 is built from 14 residues. The V gene's germline CDR1 is WNHNN and CDR2 SYGVQD (reference sequence). In nucleotides, the CDR3 is TGCGCCAGCAGTGAGTCATCGGGGGACACTGAAGCTTTCTTT. Translation: CASSESSGDTEAFF.

This clonotype appeared a few times. The J gene is TRBJ2-6, the V gene TRBV20-1, with TRBD2 identical over 11 bases. This CDR3 region has 16 residues. Germline CDR1 DFQATT, CDR2 SNEGSKA (reference sequence). Trimming at V came to 2 bases and at J to 2 bases, leaving 2 bases not matched to a gene. The CDR3 nucleotides read TGCAGTGCTAGAATAGCGGGAGGGCCTGGGGCCAACGTCCTGACTTTC. The encoded protein is CSARIAGGPGANVLTF.

The chain uses TRBV7-2 and TRBJ2-3; weak D call: TRBD1 (5 bases). Looked up from germline, CDR1 is SGHTA and CDR2 is FQGNSA. The CDR3 consists of 14 residues. With 6 bases removed from V and 2 bases from J, the gap between germline ends came to 12 bases. The DNA of the CDR3 is TGTGCCAGCAGGTCAGGGATCTCCACAGATACGCAGTATTTT. Translated: CASRSGISTDTQYF.

This clonotype was picked up a small number of times. The chain couples TRBV7-6 to TRBJ2-4, with TRBD1 matching over 11 bases. Near its end, the DNA agrees better with TRBJ2-7, so the J call may be wrong. In germline, CDR1 is SGHVS, CDR2 FNYEAQ. The CDR3 is 15 amino acids. This CDR3 is CASSLAGQGAYEQYF. DNA of the CDR3: TGTGCCAGCAGCTTAGCGGGACAGGGGGCCTACGAGCAGTACTTC.

The J gene is TRBJ2-7, the V gene TRBV20-1, with D possibly being TRBD1 or TRBD2 (5 bases each). The ends were cut back, 3 bases at V and 6 bases at J, with 15 bases in the middle. This CDR3 has 13 amino acids. Germline V gene lookup returns CDR1 DFQATT and CDR2 SNEGSKA (reference sequence). The DNA of the CDR3 is TGCAGTGCTAGTGGGACGGAGAACGGCGAGCAGTACTTC. It is translated as CSASGTENGEQYF.

This rearrangement joins TRBV2 to TRBJ2-2; 11 positions match TRBD2. Germline values: CDR1 SNHLY, CDR2 FYNNEI. CDR3 length: 17 residues. The V gene end was trimmed by 10 bases and the J gene end by 4 bases; junction bases not matched to a gene: 14. This CDR3 is CAIRASGGRLGTGELFF. As DNA, the CDR3 is TGTGCCATCCGGGCTAGCGGGGGGCGCCTGGGCACCGGGGAGCTGTTTTTT.

This clonotype was found a few times. The chain carries TRBV7-9 and TRBJ2-1; D possibly corresponds to TRBD1 (5 bases). CDR1 is SEHNR and CDR2 is FQNEAQ in the germline V gene (reference sequence). The V end lost 1 base, the J end lost 2 bases, and 9 bases lay between the germline ends. The CDR3 extends over 15 amino acids. In DNA form, the CDR3 reads TGTGCCAGCAGCTTAGTAGGGGCCCCCTACAATGAGCAGTTCTTC. Translating gives CASSLVGAPYNEQFF. Looking up the rest from reference TRBV7-9 and TRBJ2-1 gives the full variable domain: DTGVSQNPRHKITKRGQNVTFRCDPISEHNRLYWYRQTLGQGPEFLTYFQNEAQLEKSRLLSDRFSAERPKGSFSTLEIQRTEQGDSAMYLCASSLVGAPYNEQFFGPGTRLTVL.

The chain combines TRBV5-1 with TRBJ2-5, with D perhaps TRBD1 (8 bases). The CDR3 is made up of 14 amino acids. Germline loops: CDR1 SGHRS, CDR2 YFSETQ. Trimming stripped 7 bases from V and 5 bases from J, with 18 bases between. The CDR3 spells CASSDREGRETQYF. CDR3 coding DNA: TGCGCCAGCTCGGACAGGGAGGGTCGGGAGACCCAGTACTTC. Full variable domain (remainder filled in from reference TRBV5-1 and TRBJ2-5): KAGVTQTPRYLIKTRGQQVTLSCSPISGHRSVSWYQQTPGQGLQFLFEYFSETQRNKGNFPGRFSGRQFSNSRSEMNVSTLELGDSALYLCASSDREGRETQYFGPGTRLLVL.

This rearrangement joins TRBV5-6 to TRBJ1-5; D not resolved. The germline V gene has CDR1 SGHDT and CDR2 YYEEEE. The V end lost 0 bases, the J end lost 3 bases, and 10 bases lay between the germline ends. The CDR3 has 15 amino acids. The CDR3 reads CASSLVGNANQPQHF. In DNA form, the CDR3 reads TGTGCCAGCAGCTTGGTCGGCAACGCCAATCAGCCCCAGCATTTT.

The chain links TRBV4-1 to TRBJ1-1; perhaps TRBD1 as D (6 bases). Germline V gene lookup returns CDR1 MGHRA and CDR2 YSYEKL. Between the trimmed V and J ends, which lost 4 bases and 3 bases, there was a span of 18 bases. CDR3 length: 16 amino acids. The CDR3 region has the DNA TGCGCCAGCAGCCGTAGAAGGGGGGGCGAGGACACTGAAGCTTTCTTT. This translates into CASSRRRGGEDTEAFF.

The chain employs TRBV4-2 and TRBJ2-1; 12 bases fit TRBD2. From germline, CDR1 is LGHNA and CDR2 YNFKEQ. The CDR3 contains 17 residues. V was clipped by 0 bases and J by 6 bases; unmatched bases: 6. CDR3 loop: CASSQDSLAGGPNEQFF. The CDR3, as DNA: TGTGCCAGCAGCCAAGATTCCCTAGCGGGGGGGCCCAATGAGCAGTTCTTC.

The chain employs TRBV4-3 and TRBJ1-2; no clear D gene. The V end was cut by 1 base, the J end by 6 bases, with 15 bases between. Germline lookup yields CDR1 LGHNA and CDR2 YSLEER. This CDR3 has 15 amino acids. The CDR3, as DNA: TGCGCCAGCAGCCAAGCCCACAACACACGGGATGGCTACACCTTC. Encoded protein: CASSQAHNTRDGYTF.

The CDR3: CASSQVQGANYGYTF. DNA for the CDR3: TGTGCCAGCAGCCAGGTTCAGGGTGCCAACTATGGCTACACCTTC. The rearrangement uses TRBV4-2 and TRBJ1-2; D is perhaps TRBD1 (5 bases). The V end lost 3 bases, the J end lost 2 bases, and 13 bases lay between the germline ends. Germline CDR1 and CDR2: LGHNA and YNFKEQ. This CDR3 is built from 15 residues.

The CDR3 nucleotides read TGTGCCAGCAGTTGGACCTTAAGCACCTACAATGAGCAGTTCTTC. Protein product: CASSWTLSTYNEQFF. The chain employs TRBV12-3 or TRBV12-4 and TRBJ2-1; D gene unclear. V dropped 4 bases and J dropped 2 bases, with 12 bases sitting between them. The CDR3 has 15 amino acids.